A single sample is the source of the 18 T cell receptor beta chains below, sequenced in a study of neurological immune-mediated disorders. TCRdb reanalysed the 5' RACE reads using MiXCR and keeps one entry per CDR3 protein. The sample shows tens of thousands of distinct CDR3 sequences, around 13% of them seen only once. Source material: CD4+ T cells from blood. The source is a woman in her sixties or seventies with HTLV-1-associated myelopathy (HAM/TSP).

This chain joins TRBV3-1 and TRBJ2-1, with 7 bases fitting TRBD2. Losses at the gene ends were 3 bases for V and 7 bases for J; bases not matched to a gene: 9. The CDR3 is made up of 15 amino acids. Germline V gene lookup returns CDR1 LGHDT and CDR2 YNNKEL (reference sequence). CDR3 nucleotides: TGTGCCAGCAGCCAGGAAGTCTGGGGGGGGAATGAGCAGTTCTTC. It specifies CASSQEVWGGNEQFF.

Ten or more counts support this clonotype. The chain has TRBV11-2 and TRBJ1-2; D unclear. V shed 5 bases and J shed 0 bases, with 7 bases lying between them. Germline CDR1 reads SGHAT; CDR2 reads FQNNGV. The CDR3 is 13 residues long. CDR3 bases: TGTGCCAGCAGCCTCGATACTAACTATGGCTACACCTTC. As protein: CASSLDTNYGYTF. Based on the CDR3 plus reference TRBV11-2 and TRBJ1-2, the full variable domain is EAGVAQSPRYKIIEKRQSVAFWCNPISGHATLYWYQQILGQGPKLLIQFQNNGVVDDSQLPKDRFSAERLKGVDSTLKIQPAKLEDSAVYLCASSLDTNYGYTFGSGTRLTVV.

This clonotype was seen at least ten times. The rearrangement uses TRBV6-1 and TRBJ1-2; 7 nucleotides align to TRBD1. The CDR3 totals 13 residues. Germline V gives CDR1 MNHNS, CDR2 SASEGT. The ends lost 6 bases at V and 4 bases at J; junction bases unmatched: 5. The CDR3 region has the DNA TGTGCCAGCAGCCTCCAGGGGGGCTATGGCTACACCTTC. Amino acids: CASSLQGGYGYTF.

This clonotype has at least ten counts. This chain joins TRBV7-2 and TRBJ2-3, with a weak D call TRBD2 (5 bases). The germline CDR1 and CDR2 sequences are SGHTA and FQGNSA. V was shortened by 6 bases and J by 0 bases, with 13 bases between the two germline ends. There are 15 residues in the CDR3. In nucleotides, the CDR3 is TGTGCCAGCAGGAGCGGAAGAACTAGCACAGATACGCAGTATTTT. It translates to CASRSGRTSTDTQYF.

This clonotype was observed at least ten times. The CDR3 sequence is CSAPSGGSTDTQYF. CDR3 coding DNA: TGCAGTGCACCTAGCGGGGGGAGCACAGATACGCAGTATTTT. The genes are TRBV20-1 and TRBJ2-3, with 11 nucleotides matching TRBD2. This CDR3 comprises 14 residues. V lost 6 bases to trimming and J lost 0 bases; unmatched junction nucleotides: 2. CDR1 and CDR2 (germline): DFQATT, SNEGSKA (reference sequence).

This clonotype appeared many times. The chain combines TRBV5-1 with TRBJ2-6; TRBD1 matches at 7 bases. CDR3 length equals 17 residues. Germline V gives CDR1 SGHRS, CDR2 YFSETQ. The trim removed 3 bases at V and 0 bases at J, leaving 6 bases unmatched. The CDR3 bases are TGCGCCAGCAGCTCCTTGACAGGGCCCTCTGGGGCCAACGTCCTGACTTTC. Protein product: CASSSLTGPSGANVLTF.

This clonotype was counted between two and nine times. The V gene is TRBV29-1, the J gene TRBJ1-1; D gene ambiguous. The CDR3 contains 10 residues. CDR1 is SQVTM and CDR2 is ANQGSEA in the germline V gene. V shed 4 bases and J shed 3 bases, with 3 bases lying between them. CDR3 coding DNA: TGCAGCGTTGCTGACACTGAAGCTTTCTTT. It translates to CSVADTEAFF.

By frequency in the sample, this clonotype is medium-sized (0.01 to 0.1%). The chain combines TRBV20-1 with TRBJ1-2, with D tentatively TRBD1 (6 bases). Germline-derived CDR1 and CDR2 are DFQATT and SNEGSKA (reference sequence). V lost 6 bases and J 5 bases, leaving 19 bases between the germline ends. The CDR3 runs to 14 residues. As DNA, the CDR3 is TGCAGTGCCCAGACTAGGGCAGGGGTTTATGGCTACACCTTC. This gives the protein CSAQTRAGVYGYTF.

This clonotype was picked up many times. The genes are TRBV7-9 and TRBJ1-2; TRBD1 might be the D (5 bases). The germline V gene has CDR1 SEHNR and CDR2 FQNEAQ (reference sequence). The V end lost 6 bases, the J end lost 6 bases, and 11 bases lay between the germline ends. This CDR3 comprises 12 residues. The CDR3 region is CASSRDSHGYTF. The CDR3 DNA is TGTGCCAGCAGTCGGGACTCCCATGGCTACACCTTC. Combining the CDR3 with reference TRBV7-9 and TRBJ1-2 gives the whole variable domain DTGVSQNPRHKITKRGQNVTFRCDPISEHNRLYWYRQTLGQGPEFLTYFQNEAQLEKSRLLSDRFSAERPKGSFSTLEIQRTEQGDSAMYLCASSRDSHGYTFGSGTRLTVV.

The chain couples TRBV5-1 to TRBJ1-1; TRBD1 aligns across 8 bases. Germline-derived CDR1 and CDR2 are SGHRS and YFSETQ. J gave up 1 base and V 5 bases, and 10 bases lay outside the gene matches. There are 16 residues in the CDR3. CDR3 protein: CASRGGDRGWNTEAFF. The CDR3, as DNA: TGCGCCAGCAGGGGAGGAGACAGGGGATGGAACACTGAAGCTTTCTTT.

This clonotype was counted at least ten times. The rearrangement links TRBV27 to TRBJ1-2, with D perhaps matching TRBD1 (5 bases). The CDR3 consists of 14 residues. The V gene's germline CDR1 is MNHEY and CDR2 SMNVEV (reference sequence). V lost 5 bases and J 4 bases, leaving 14 bases between the germline ends. CDR3 sequence: CASSPRTGPYGYTF. DNA of the CDR3: TGTGCCAGCAGTCCACGGACGGGACCCTATGGCTACACCTTC.

This clonotype has ten or more counts. This may be a read error, as it is one base from a much larger clone. The chain has TRBV6-5 and TRBJ1-2; D may be TRBD1 (5 bases). In germline, CDR1 is MNHEY, CDR2 SVGAGI. The CDR3 is 18 residues long. V shed 5 bases and J shed 0 bases, with 22 bases lying between them. DNA of the CDR3: TGTGCCAGCAGTCGTTGGGACTTACACTCCTTAGCTAACTATGGCTACACCTTC. Protein: CASSRWDLHSLANYGYTF.

Ten or more counts support this clonotype. V is TRBV20-1 and J is TRBJ1-5; 7 bases align to TRBD1. From germline, CDR1 is DFQATT and CDR2 SNEGSKA (reference sequence). Unmatched junction bases numbered 11, after V lost 3 bases and J lost 0 bases. The CDR3 loop spans 17 amino acids. The CDR3 DNA sequence: TGCAGTGCTAGCCGGGACAGATACCAATATAGCAATCAGCCCCAGCATTTT. Amino acids: CSASRDRYQYSNQPQHF.

This clonotype was counted ten times or more. The chain employs TRBV3-1 and TRBJ2-3, with 7 nucleotides matching TRBD2. Germline assignment: CDR1 LGHDT and CDR2 YNNKEL (reference sequence). The length of the CDR3 is 15 residues. Germline trimming cut 0 bases from V and 4 bases from J; bases unmatched to any gene: 4. In nucleotides, the CDR3 is TGTGCCAGCAGCCAAGATTCGGGGGGTCCAGATACGCAGTATTTT. Protein sequence: CASSQDSGGPDTQYF.

This clonotype was counted many times. This chain uses TRBV11-2 with TRBJ2-2, with D uncertain. The CDR3 is made up of 14 amino acids. From germline, CDR1 is SGHAT and CDR2 FQNNGV. V lost 1 base and J lost 4, with 7 bases in between. CDR3 protein: CASSLGGVTGELFF. The CDR3 DNA reads TGTGCCAGCAGCTTAGGAGGAGTCACCGGGGAGCTGTTTTTT.

The rearrangement uses TRBV9 and TRBJ2-3; no reliable D call. The CDR3 spans 13 residues. V was pared by 1 base and J by 3 bases, with 6 bases between. Germline CDR1 SGDLS, CDR2 YYNGEE. The CDR3 sequence: CASSVTRTDTQYF. The DNA for the CDR3 is TGTGCCAGCAGCGTAACGAGGACAGATACGCAGTATTTT.

V gene TRBV20-1 combines with J gene TRBJ1-6; 7 nucleotides line up with TRBD1. The junction had 7 bases not matched to a gene; V was cut back by 1 base and J by 7 bases. The V gene's germline CDR1 is DFQATT and CDR2 SNEGSKA (reference sequence). The CDR3 sequence is 15 residues long. CDR3 protein: CSARGRTGKNSPLHF. As DNA, the CDR3 is TGCAGTGCTAGAGGCCGGACAGGAAAGAATTCACCCCTCCACTTT.

In this sample, this clonotype turned up many times. This chain links TRBV5-1 with TRBJ2-2, with 7 bases aligning to TRBD2. V gave up 4 bases and J gave up 6 bases; unmatched junction bases: 12. The CDR3 loop spans 16 amino acids. Germline CDR1 SGHRS, CDR2 YFSETQ. CDR3: CASSPGLVGGPGELFF. Written as DNA, the CDR3 is TGCGCCAGCAGCCCCGGACTAGTTGGTGGCCCCGGGGAGCTGTTTTTT.